This entry is about one T cell receptor beta chain. Its target is not known. This specimen belongs to a study of cytomegalovirus exposure and HLA in healthy donors. Overall study context: Inside one of the first data releases sat 80 million to 95 million unique TCRs taken from HLA-typed donors. Study outcomes and limitations: Among donors in an Asian-associated ancestry cluster, a later analysis reportedly found fewer N-insertions than the approximately 700-donor mean. Rarity characterized most TCR sequences, yet some public TCRs appeared in many donors.

The study ran its PCR with 60 Vbeta and 13 Jbeta primers. Using immunoSEQ multiplex PCR, the repertoire was profiled, and TCRdb retains in-frame clones only, with some absent. The sample includes about 150,000 clones, roughly 76% seen only once; the top ten take approximately 2.2%. The donors were healthy bone marrow donors. This receptor was taken from a male donor in good health and CMV-seronegative. The sample taken for sequencing was PBMCs.

This CDR3 is CASSPAGVHSPLHF. The CDR3 DNA is TGTGCCAGCAGCCCCGCAGGGGTTCATTCACCCCTCCACTTT. The chain uses TRBV13 and TRBJ1-6, with a weak D call TRBD1 (6 bases). CDR1 PRHDT and CDR2 FYEKMQ come from the germline V gene (reference sequence). With 5 bases removed from V and 8 bases from J, the gap between germline ends came to 13 bases. The length of the CDR3 is 14 residues.